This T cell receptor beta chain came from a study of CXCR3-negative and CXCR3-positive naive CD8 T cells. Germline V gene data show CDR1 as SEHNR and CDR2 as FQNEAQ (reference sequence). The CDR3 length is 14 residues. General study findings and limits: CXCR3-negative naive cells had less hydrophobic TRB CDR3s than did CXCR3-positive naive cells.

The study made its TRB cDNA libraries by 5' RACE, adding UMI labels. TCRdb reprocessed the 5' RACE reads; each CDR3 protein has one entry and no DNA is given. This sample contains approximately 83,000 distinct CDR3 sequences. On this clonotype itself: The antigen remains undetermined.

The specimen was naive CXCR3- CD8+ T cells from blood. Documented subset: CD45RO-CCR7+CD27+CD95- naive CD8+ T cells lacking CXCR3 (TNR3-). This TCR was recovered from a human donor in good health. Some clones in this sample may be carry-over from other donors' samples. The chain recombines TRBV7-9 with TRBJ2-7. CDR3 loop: CASSLENRDSEQYF.